Below, 24 T cell receptor beta chains from the same sample are listed, as sequenced in a study of beta chain features in type 1 diabetes. Study-level points and caveats: Moderate but significant shortening of TCRB CDR3s was recorded in all four CD4+ subsets from Type 1 diabetes patients.

The investigators reverse transcribed all of the isolated RNA, so they sequenced expressed TCRB transcripts. Measured with immunoSEQ multiplex PCR; TCRdb has only the in-frame clones, and not every one. The sample records about 120,000 clones, 16% being singletons. These receptors have no known antigen. The sequencing input was central memory CD4+ T cells from blood. These receptors were obtained from a man aged 25-40 years with type 1 diabetes.

The table lists this clone with a few counts. The chain carries TRBV30 and TRBJ2-2, with D perhaps TRBD1 or TRBD2 (5 bases each). CDR1 GTSNPN and CDR2 SVGIG come from the germline V gene (reference sequence). V lost 6 bases and J 2 bases, leaving 13 bases between the germline ends. This CDR3 is built from 14 residues. In DNA form, the CDR3 reads TGTGCCTGCCAGCCGGGACCTAACACCGGGGAGCTGTTTTTT. Translation gives CACQPGPNTGELFF.

This clone was seen only a few times. This chain links TRBV19 with TRBJ2-5; D remains unclear. The CDR3 covers 13 residues. The germline V gene has CDR1 LNHDA and CDR2 SQIVND (reference sequence). The V gene lost 3 bases and the J gene lost 6 bases, with 11 bases spanning the gap. The CDR3 DNA reads as TGTGCCAGTAGTATTTCCGAGACAAAGACCCAGTACTTC. This encodes CASSISETKTQYF. Full variable domain (missing parts from reference TRBV19 and TRBJ2-5): DGGITQSPKYLFRKEGQNVTLSCEQNLNHDAMYWYRQDPGQGLRLIYYSQIVNDFQKGDIAEGYSVSREKKESFPLTVTSAQKNPTAFYLCASSISETKTQYFGPGTRLLVL.

The V call is TRBV9, the J call TRBJ2-3; possible D gene TRBD1, 6 bases. The CDR3 sequence is 15 residues long. V was pared by 2 bases and J by 4 bases, with 14 bases between. In germline, CDR1 is SGDLS, CDR2 YYNGEE. The CDR3 spells CASSVAGATSDTQYF. CDR3 DNA sequence: TGTGCCAGCAGCGTCGCAGGGGCCACCTCAGATACGCAGTATTTT.

The DNA for the CDR3 is TGTGCCAGCAGCCCACGAACCCAGAACAATGAGCAGTTCTTC. As protein: CASSPRTQNNEQFF. This chain uses TRBV11-3 with TRBJ2-1; D is ambiguous. V was cut by 5 bases and J by 5 bases, with 13 bases left in between. There are 14 residues in the CDR3. Germline V gene lookup returns CDR1 SGHNT and CDR2 YENEEA.

DNA of the CDR3: TGCAGCGCCCGACAGGGAAATGGTGCCAAAAACATTCAGTACTTC. This codes for CSARQGNGAKNIQYF. The genes are TRBV29-1 and TRBJ2-4; 7 bases line up with TRBD1. Germline assignment: CDR1 SQVTM and CDR2 ANQGSEA. The length of the CDR3 is 15 residues. With 7 bases clipped from V and 1 base from J, the junction kept 10 bases outside the gene matches. Full variable domain (outside the CDR3, taken from reference TRBV29-1 and TRBJ2-4): SAVISQKPSRDICQRGTSLTIQCQVDSQVTMMFWYRQQPGQSLTLIATANQGSEATYESGFVIDKFPISRPNLTFSTLTVSNMSPEDSSIYLCSARQGNGAKNIQYFGAGTRLSVL.

This clone was recorded a few times. The rearrangement uses TRBV6-6 and TRBJ1-2; D unresolved. Germline V gene sequence: CDR1 MNHNY, CDR2 SVGAGI (reference sequence). V was clipped by 5 bases and J by 4 bases, with 14 bases between them. The CDR3 has 14 amino acids. CDR3 sequence: CASSTEQKLYGYTF. The CDR3 nucleotides are TGTGCCAGCAGTACTGAACAGAAGCTCTATGGCTACACCTTC.

V usage is TRBV5-1 and J usage is TRBJ2-5; no definite D call. Germline V gene sequence: CDR1 SGHRS, CDR2 YFSETQ. The ends were cut back, 0 bases at V and 4 bases at J, with 7 bases in the middle. The length of the CDR3 is 13 residues. The CDR3 coding sequence is TGCGCCAGCAGCTTGGTGGGTGGAGAGACCCAGTACTTC. The encoded protein is CASSLVGGETQYF.

The chain carries TRBV19 and TRBJ2-7; 7 bases fit TRBD2. V lost 6 bases and J lost 6; bases outside the gene matches: 8. This CDR3 region has 13 residues. Germline CDR1 is LNHDA and CDR2 is SQIVND (reference sequence). CDR3 amino acids: CASRTGGSTEQYF. The CDR3 bases are TGTGCCAGTAGGACGGGGGGATCGACCGAGCAGTACTTC.

This clone has ten or more counts. The chain combines TRBV29-1 with TRBJ1-1; D not certain. CDR1 is SQVTM and CDR2 is ANQGSEA in the germline V gene. Trimming cost V 1 base and J 0 bases, with 6 bases left between them. CDR3 size: 13 residues. This chain's CDR3 is CSVEGQVNTEAFF. The CDR3 DNA is TGCAGCGTTGAAGGTCAGGTGAACACTGAAGCTTTCTTT.

This clone was recorded at least ten times. The gene calls are TRBV30 and TRBJ1-2, with 9 nucleotides matching TRBD1. In germline, CDR1 is GTSNPN, CDR2 SVGIG (reference sequence). The J segment lost 12 bases and the V segment lost 3 bases, leaving 11 bases of the junction unmatched. The CDR3 covers 13 residues. As DNA, the CDR3 is TGTGCCTGGAGCGCGACCGACAGGGGGAAAGACACCTTC. Amino acids: CAWSATDRGKDTF.

About this clone: A much larger clone lies a single base off, so this may be a read error. The CDR3 region has the DNA TGTGCCAGCAGCTTAGAGGGGACGGAGACCCAGTACTTC. It encodes CASSLEGTETQYF. The chain has TRBV11-3 and TRBJ2-5, with D perhaps given as TRBD1 or TRBD2 (5 bases each). The CDR3 has 13 residues. Trimming cost V 0 bases and J 5 bases, with 7 bases left between them. CDR1 and CDR2 (germline): SGHNT, YENEEA.

J is TRBJ1-4 and V is TRBV5-1; 12 bases align to TRBD1. The germline V gene has CDR1 SGHRS and CDR2 YFSETQ. V lost 4 bases, J lost 7 bases, and 8 bases stayed unmatched. This CDR3 is 16 amino acids long. Here the CDR3 DNA reads TGCGCCAGCAGCCCGGGACAGGGGGCCGAGAGTGAAAAACTGTTTTTT. Encoded protein: CASSPGQGAESEKLFF.

This clone occurred a few times. The chain has TRBV7-8 and TRBJ1-1; possibly TRBD1 for D (5 bases). Trimming took 1 base from V and 10 from J, leaving 13 bases between them. From germline, CDR1 is SGHVS and CDR2 FQNEAQ. The CDR3 runs 13 residues. Written as DNA, the CDR3 is TGTGCCAGCAGCTTAGGGGGGGGATACGGAGCTTTCTTT. It encodes CASSLGGGYGAFF.

This clone was seen a handful of times. This chain links TRBV19 with TRBJ1-2; perhaps TRBD1 as D (5 bases). Germline CDR1 LNHDA, CDR2 SQIVND (reference sequence). This CDR3 spans 13 amino acids. Trimming shortened V by 5 bases and J by 7 bases, and 14 bases separated the two germline ends. This CDR3 is CASSGTRAGGYTF. Here the CDR3 DNA reads TGTGCCAGTAGTGGGACGAGGGCGGGTGGCTACACCTTC.

The chain couples TRBV25-1 to TRBJ2-1; TRBD1 matches at 9 bases. Germline values: CDR1 MGHDK, CDR2 SYGVNS. The CDR3 consists of 14 residues. V gave up 4 bases and J gave up 5 bases; unmatched junction bases: 3. CDR3 sequence: CASSGWTGDNEQFF. CDR3 DNA: TGTGCCAGCAGTGGGTGGACAGGGGACAATGAGCAGTTCTTC.

J is TRBJ2-5 and V is TRBV7-2; either TRBD1 or TRBD2 may supply D (6 bases each). Trimming took 6 bases from V and 4 from J, leaving 18 bases between them. CDR3 length equals 15 residues. The germline V gene encodes CDR1 SGHTA and CDR2 FQGNSA. The CDR3 region has the DNA TGTGCCAGCAGTATATTCGCGGAGGGGGGAGAGACCCAGTACTTC. It yields the protein CASSIFAEGGETQYF.

The genes are TRBV27 and TRBJ2-7; perhaps TRBD2 as D (5 bases). CDR1 is MNHEY, CDR2 SMNVEV, per germline (reference sequence). The CDR3 contains 14 residues. Trimming cost V 2 bases and J 4 bases, with 12 bases left between them. For the CDR3, the DNA is TGTGCCAGCAGTTTAAGTGACGGAGGTTACGAGCAGTACTTC. Translating it yields CASSLSDGGYEQYF.

In the case of this clone: Other DNA sequences in this specimen translate into the identical CDR3. The chain employs TRBV6-1 and TRBJ2-1, with unresolved D. Trimming shortened V by 5 bases and J by 3 bases, and 5 bases separated the two germline ends. CDR3 length equals 12 residues. Germline V gene data show CDR1 as MNHNS and CDR2 as SASEGT. The CDR3 coding sequence is TGTGCCAGCAGTCCTGACTACAATGAGCAGTTCTTC. It translates to CASSPDYNEQFF.

This clone was seen a few times. The chain couples TRBV11-2 to TRBJ2-5; the match to TRBD1 covers 8 bases. The CDR3 sequence is 16 residues long. Trimming at V came to 4 bases and at J to 5 bases, leaving 12 bases not matched to a gene. Germline V lookup: CDR1 SGHAT, CDR2 FQNNGV. The CDR3 coding sequence is TGTGCCAGCAGCTCTAACCCCGGACAGGGTAGCGAGACCCAGTACTTC. As protein: CASSSNPGQGSETQYF. Complete variable domain (other parts from reference TRBV11-2 and TRBJ2-5): EAGVAQSPRYKIIEKRQSVAFWCNPISGHATLYWYQQILGQGPKLLIQFQNNGVVDDSQLPKDRFSAERLKGVDSTLKIQPAKLEDSAVYLCASSSNPGQGSETQYFGPGTRLLVL.

A few counts support this clone. The chain couples TRBV2 to TRBJ2-7; 7 bases align to TRBD1. The CDR3 is 15 residues long. V lost 3 bases and J lost 2; bases outside the gene matches: 7. Germline-derived CDR1 and CDR2 are SNHLY and FYNNEI. The CDR3 here is CASSDERGRPYEQYF. CDR3 sequence (DNA): TGTGCCAGCAGTGATGAGAGGGGGCGCCCCTACGAGCAGTACTTC.

This clone turned up a few times. The V gene is TRBV27, the J gene TRBJ2-1; 8 bases fit TRBD2. In germline, CDR1 is MNHEY, CDR2 SMNVEV (reference sequence). V shed 5 bases and J 3 bases; nucleotides not matched to a gene: 6. This CDR3 is 15 amino acids long. The CDR3 spells CASSPPSGSYNEQFF. CDR3 DNA: TGTGCCAGCAGTCCCCCCAGCGGGAGCTACAATGAGCAGTTCTTC.

The genes are TRBV6-6 and TRBJ2-7; no clear D gene. V was shortened by 2 bases and J by 1 base, with 6 bases between the two germline ends. The CDR3 totals 13 residues. From germline, CDR1 is MNHNY and CDR2 SVGAGI (reference sequence). This chain's CDR3 is CASSYARSYEQYF. The CDR3 nucleotides read TGTGCCAGCAGTTACGCCAGGTCCTACGAGCAGTACTTC.

This clone appeared many times. The chain recombines TRBV1 with TRBJ2-7; TRBD1, the table's D call, lacks a check against the DNA. TRBV1 is annotated as a pseudogene. The CDR3 is made up of 15 amino acids. The CDR3 nucleotides are TGCACCAGCAGCCGCCGGGACAGGGGGCCCTACGAGCAGTACTTC. It yields the protein CTSSRRDRGPYEQYF.

The chain recombines TRBV2 with TRBJ2-3; 8 bases fit TRBD2. V dropped 8 bases and J dropped 0; count of bases not matched to a gene: 10. Germline V gene data show CDR1 as SNHLY and CDR2 as FYNNEI. The CDR3 spans 16 residues. As DNA, the CDR3 is TGTGCCAGCCGAGCTCTAGCGGGTTCTAGCACAGATACGCAGTATTTT. It translates to CASRALAGSSTDTQYF.